The sequence of this T cell receptor beta chain was determined in a study of T cells in Graves' hyperthyroidism and ophthalmopathy. Findings of the study overall: Also found in blood were most expanded thyroid clonotypes above 0.001.

On this clonotype: Its antigen remains unidentified. A much larger clonotype is one base distant, so this may be a read error.

The CDR3 has 14 amino acids. Germline V lookup: CDR1 SGHNT, CDR2 YYREEE (reference sequence). RNA transcripts were the template for amplifying TCR beta CDR3 regions. In the first-round RT-PCR of the TCR CDR3, the HTBI primer set was used. TCRdb used MiXCR to reprocess the multiplex PCR reads, holding one entry per CDR3 protein. This sample carries a few hundred thousand distinct CDR3 sequences, about 45% of them seen once, and the ten largest clones take about 45%. The receptor comes from an adult woman with Graves' disease, either hyperthyroidism or ophthalmopathy (not recorded which). The V call is TRBV5-4, the J call TRBJ1-5; weak D call: TRBD1 (5 bases). Sequencing input: peripheral blood or thyroid tissue (not recorded which). The CDR3 loop reads CAGSRDSSNQPQHF. The CDR3 DNA follows: TGTGCCGGCAGCCGAGACAGTTCCAATCAGCCCCAGCATTTT.